Listed below are T cell receptor beta chains from one sample, sequenced in a study of cytomegalovirus exposure and HLA in healthy donors. Sequenced by immunoSEQ multiplex PCR; TCRdb stores in-frame clones only, minus some. The table records 80,000 to 130,000 clones, 79% of them present only once. Sequencing input: PBMCs. The receptors originated from a female donor in good health and CMV-seropositive. The CDR3 runs from the conserved cysteine through the conserved F or W. D genes are given only for firm matches. Only part of the rows carry a size: once, few, many, or a class if the clone is expanded.

>TRBV19|.|TRBJ1-1|.
TGTGCCAGTAGTTCCGGGCCGGGGATGAACACTGAAGCTTTCTTT
CASSSGPGMNTEAFF
>TRBV4-3|.|TRBJ1-2|once
TGCGCCAGCAGCCAATACCGACAGTCTAACTATGGCTACACCTTC
CASSQYRQSNYGYTF
>TRBV30|.|TRBJ2-5|.
TGTGCCTGGCACAGTCAAGAGACCCAGTACTTC
CAWHSQETQYF
>TRBV7-2|TRBD1|TRBJ1-1|once
TGTGCCAGCAGCTTTGACAGGGGGCGCGTAGCTTTCTTT
CASSFDRGRVAFF
>TRBV6-1|.|TRBJ2-7|few
TGTGCCAGCAGTTTGACTATCGCTGGGCACGAGCAGTACTTC
CASSLTIAGHEQYF
>TRBV5-4|.|TRBJ2-7|.
TGTGCCAGCAGCTGGGACACCTACGAGCAGTACTTC
CASSWDTYEQYF
>TRBV10-3|TRBD2|TRBJ2-3|.
TGTGCCAGCAGTGGGACTAGCGGGAGTCCAGATACGCAGTATTTT
CASSGTSGSPDTQYF
>TRBV5-1|.|TRBJ2-1|.
TGCGCCAGCAGCTTATGGGACAATTCTAGGAATGAGCAGTTCTTC
CASSLWDNSRNEQFF
>TRBV10-3|.|TRBJ1-2|.
TGTGCCATCAGTGACAGCGAACCCACTAACTATGGCTACACCTTC
CAISDSEPTNYGYTF
>TRBV5-1|.|TRBJ2-3|.
TGCGCCAGCAGCTTGGCTGGGGGGACTAGCACAGATACGCAGTATTTT
CASSLAGGTSTDTQYF
>TRBV9|TRBD1|TRBJ2-7|.
TGTGCCAGCAGCAGAGCCGGGACAGGGTACGAGCAGTACTTC
CASSRAGTGYEQYF
>TRBV12-1|.|TRBJ1-2|.
TGTGCCAGCAGCTTTTGGGCCCGACCAATGGCTAACTATGGCTACACCTTC
CASSFWARPMANYGYTF
>TRBV5-6|.|TRBJ2-1|.
TGTGCCAGCAGCTTGGGACAGGCCTACAATGAGCAGTTCTTC
CASSLGQAYNEQFF
>TRBV30|.|TRBJ1-4|.
TGTGCCTGGAGCCTTGGGCGGGAGAATGAAAAACTGTTTTTT
CAWSLGRENEKLFF
>TRBV6-1|.|TRBJ1-4|few
TGTGCCAGCAGTTTGTATGCAACTAATGAAAAACTGTTTTTT
CASSLYATNEKLFF
>TRBV16|.|TRBJ1-1|.
TGTGCCAGCAGCCACACTACAGGGAACACTGAAGCTTTCTTT
CASSHTTGNTEAFF
>TRBV27|.|TRBJ1-5|once
TGTGCCAGCAGTTTATCCGGGGCGGGAAATCAGCCCCAGCATTTT
CASSLSGAGNQPQHF